Presented here are 2 T cell receptor beta chains from one specimen sequenced in a study of human T cells and chemical hapten exposure. Regarding time point: pre-sensitization, week 0. The treatment: therapeutic diphenylcyclopropenone sensitization with weekly scalp DPC. TCRdb itself ran the RACE reads through MiXCR, one entry per CDR3 protein. The sample has approximately 370,000 distinct CDR3 sequences, around 5% seen once. The sample consisted of whole blood, taken in connection with sensitization to the hapten diphenylcyclopropenone (DPC). These TCRs come from a woman younger than 35 with alopecia areata. Some clones in this sample may be carry-over from other donors' samples.

V gene TRBV29-1 combines with J gene TRBJ2-3, with 7 positions matching TRBD1. The CDR3 runs 13 residues. Germline V gene data show CDR1 as SQVTM and CDR2 as ANQGSEA. J lost 7 bases, V lost 5 bases, and 9 bases had no gene match. The CDR3, as DNA: TGCAGCGTTCGTAAGGGGGCCGGAAATACGCAGTATTTT. It yields the protein CSVRKGAGNTQYF.

V and J are TRBV5-4 and TRBJ2-1; weak D call: TRBD1 (5 bases). Trimming removed 3 bases at V and 7 bases at J, with 8 bases between. The CDR3 extends over 12 amino acids. Germline V gives CDR1 SGHNT, CDR2 YYREEE (reference sequence). The CDR3 reads CASSSRENEQFF. The CDR3, as DNA: TGTGCCAGCAGCTCCAGGGAAAATGAGCAGTTCTTC.